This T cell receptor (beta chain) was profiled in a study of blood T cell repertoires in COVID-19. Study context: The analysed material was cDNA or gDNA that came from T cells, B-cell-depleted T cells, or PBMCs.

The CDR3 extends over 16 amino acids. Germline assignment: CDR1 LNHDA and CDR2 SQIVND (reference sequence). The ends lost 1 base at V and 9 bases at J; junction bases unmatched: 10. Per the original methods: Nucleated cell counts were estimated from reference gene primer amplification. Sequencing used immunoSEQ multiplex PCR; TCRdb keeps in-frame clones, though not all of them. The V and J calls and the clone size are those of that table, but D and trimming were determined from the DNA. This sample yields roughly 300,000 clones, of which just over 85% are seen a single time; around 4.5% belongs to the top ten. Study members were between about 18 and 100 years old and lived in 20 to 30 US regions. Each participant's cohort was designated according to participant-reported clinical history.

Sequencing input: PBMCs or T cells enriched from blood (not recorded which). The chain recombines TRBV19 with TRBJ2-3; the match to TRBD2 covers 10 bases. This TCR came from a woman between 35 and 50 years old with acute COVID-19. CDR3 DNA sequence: TGTGCCAGTAGTATAGGGACCGCTAGCGGGGGAAAGACGCAGTATTTT. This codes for CASSIGTASGGKTQYF.